This T cell receptor (beta chain) was recovered during a study of technical replicates of blood from four donors (dated by TCRdb to between 2016 and 2019). The CDR3 numbers 15 residues from cysteine through phenylalanine. The CDR3 DNA has 45 bases and is translated from base 1. The germline V gene (reference sequence) supplies CDR1 LNHDA and CDR2 SQIVND. Trimming at the junction amounts to 7 bases on V and 0 bases on J, and the germline ends lie 12 bases apart. To note about this clone: What this receptor recognizes is not known. Qualities for individual bases were not recorded, and no much larger clone is one base off.

Library construction relied on the immunoSEQ multiplex PCR assay. Here the immuneACCESS table is served through TCRdb, limited to in-frame sequences with V and J called. Missing clones are a known gap in these copies; in checked studies unresolved V genes cover under half, and the rest lacks a known reason. This sample lists some 70,000 clones; around 95% were detected once. Roughly 0.24% of the sample rests with the top ten. The clonotype originates from a human donor in good health. Sequenced input: T cells isolated from PBMCs. The chain links TRBV19 with TRBJ2-2; the D segment could be TRBD1, given 6 matching bases. CDR3 loop: CASTGHRSNTGELFF. The DNA reads TGTGCCAGTACGGGACATCGATCGAACACCGGGGAGCTGTTTTTT.